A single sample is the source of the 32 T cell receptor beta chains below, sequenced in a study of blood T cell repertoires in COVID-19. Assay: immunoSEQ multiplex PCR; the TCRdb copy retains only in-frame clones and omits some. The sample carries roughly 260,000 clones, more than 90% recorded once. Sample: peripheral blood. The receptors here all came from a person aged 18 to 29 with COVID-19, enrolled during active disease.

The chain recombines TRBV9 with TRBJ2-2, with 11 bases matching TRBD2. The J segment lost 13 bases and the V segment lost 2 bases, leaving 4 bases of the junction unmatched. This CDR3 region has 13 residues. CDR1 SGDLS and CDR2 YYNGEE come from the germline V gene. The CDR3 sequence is CASSVASGRRLFF. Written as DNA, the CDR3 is TGTGCCAGCAGCGTGGCTAGCGGGAGGAGGCTGTTTTTT.

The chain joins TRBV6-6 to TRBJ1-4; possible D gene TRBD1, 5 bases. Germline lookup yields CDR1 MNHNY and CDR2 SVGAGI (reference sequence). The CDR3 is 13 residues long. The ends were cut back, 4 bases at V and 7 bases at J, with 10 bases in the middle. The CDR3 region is CASSLDTGEKLFF. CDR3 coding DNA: TGTGCCAGCAGTTTGGACACGGGTGAAAAACTGTTTTTT.

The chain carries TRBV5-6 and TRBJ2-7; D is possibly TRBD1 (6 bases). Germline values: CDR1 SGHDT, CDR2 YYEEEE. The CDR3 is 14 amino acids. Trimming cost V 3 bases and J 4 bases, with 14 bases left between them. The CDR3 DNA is TGTGCCAGCAGCTCGGGGACATCTTATTACGAGCAGTACTTC. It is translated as CASSSGTSYYEQYF.

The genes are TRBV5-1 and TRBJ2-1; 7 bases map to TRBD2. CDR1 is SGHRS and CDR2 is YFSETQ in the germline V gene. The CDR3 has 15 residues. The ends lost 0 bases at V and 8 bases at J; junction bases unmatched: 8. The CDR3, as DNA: TGCGCCAGCAGCTTGGACAGCGGGATGTTTGATGAGCAGTTCTTC. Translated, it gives CASSLDSGMFDEQFF.

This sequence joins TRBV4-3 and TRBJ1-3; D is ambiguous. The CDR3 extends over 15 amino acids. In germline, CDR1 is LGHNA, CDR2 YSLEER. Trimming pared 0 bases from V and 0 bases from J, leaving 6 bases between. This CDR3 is CASSQDVASGNTIYF. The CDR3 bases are TGCGCCAGCAGCCAAGATGTGGCCTCTGGAAACACCATATATTTT.

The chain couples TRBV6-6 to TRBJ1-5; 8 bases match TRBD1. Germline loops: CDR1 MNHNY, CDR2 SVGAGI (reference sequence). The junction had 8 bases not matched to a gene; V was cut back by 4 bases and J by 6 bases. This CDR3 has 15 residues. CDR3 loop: CASSSTGGGGQPQHF. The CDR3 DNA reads TGTGCCAGCAGTTCTACAGGGGGGGGCGGTCAGCCCCAGCATTTT.

CDR3 coding DNA: TGCAGCGTTGAAGGGCTAGCGGGAATCTACAATGAGCAGTTCTTC. Translated: CSVEGLAGIYNEQFF. The rearrangement uses TRBV29-1 and TRBJ2-1; 9 bases match TRBD2. The CDR3 is 15 amino acids. V shed 1 base, J shed 3 bases, and the junction held 4 bases outside the gene matches. Germline loops: CDR1 SQVTM, CDR2 ANQGSEA.

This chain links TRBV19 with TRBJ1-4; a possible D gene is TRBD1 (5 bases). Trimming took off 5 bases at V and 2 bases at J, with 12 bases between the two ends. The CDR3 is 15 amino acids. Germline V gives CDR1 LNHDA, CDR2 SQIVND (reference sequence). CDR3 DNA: TGTGCCAGTAGTTCCGAGCGGGGGACTAATGAAAAACTGTTTTTT. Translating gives CASSSERGTNEKLFF.

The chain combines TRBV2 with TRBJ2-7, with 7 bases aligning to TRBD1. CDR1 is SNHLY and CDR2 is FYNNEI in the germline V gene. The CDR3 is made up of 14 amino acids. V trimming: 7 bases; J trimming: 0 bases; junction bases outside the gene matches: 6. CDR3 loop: CASKIDRASYEQYF. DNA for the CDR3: TGTGCCAGCAAGATTGACAGGGCCTCCTACGAGCAGTACTTC. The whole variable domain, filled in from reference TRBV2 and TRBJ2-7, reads EPEVTQTPSHQVTQMGQEVILRCVPISNHLYFYWYRQILGQKVEFLVSFYNNEISEKSEIFDDQFSVERPDGSNFTLKIRSTKLEDSAMYFCASKIDRASYEQYFGPGTRLTVT.

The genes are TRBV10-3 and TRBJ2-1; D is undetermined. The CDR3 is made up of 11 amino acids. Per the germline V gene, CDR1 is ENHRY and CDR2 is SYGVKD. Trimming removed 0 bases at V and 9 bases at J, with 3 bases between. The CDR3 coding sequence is TGTGCCATCAGTGAGTCGAGTGAGCAGTTCTTC. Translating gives CAISESSEQFF.

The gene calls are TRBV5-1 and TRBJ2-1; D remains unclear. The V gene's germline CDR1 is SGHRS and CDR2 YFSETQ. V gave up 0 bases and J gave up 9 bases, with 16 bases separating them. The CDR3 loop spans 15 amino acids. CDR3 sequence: CASSLDRVKASEQFF. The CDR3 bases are TGCGCCAGCAGCTTGGATCGGGTGAAGGCGAGTGAGCAGTTCTTC.

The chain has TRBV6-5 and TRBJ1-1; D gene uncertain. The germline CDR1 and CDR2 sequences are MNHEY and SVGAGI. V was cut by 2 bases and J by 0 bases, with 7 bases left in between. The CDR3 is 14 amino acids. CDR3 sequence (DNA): TGTGCCAGCAGTTACAGATCGGTGAACACTGAAGCTTTCTTT. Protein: CASSYRSVNTEAFF.

The CDR3 DNA sequence: TGTGCCAGCAGCTTAGGCCGTAGCCTCTCTGGGGCCAACGTCCTGACTTTC. Its protein is CASSLGRSLSGANVLTF. The genes are TRBV13 and TRBJ2-6, with D unclear. Trimming stripped 0 bases from V and 0 bases from J, with 9 bases between. This CDR3 contains 17 residues. From germline, CDR1 is PRHDT and CDR2 FYEKMQ (reference sequence).

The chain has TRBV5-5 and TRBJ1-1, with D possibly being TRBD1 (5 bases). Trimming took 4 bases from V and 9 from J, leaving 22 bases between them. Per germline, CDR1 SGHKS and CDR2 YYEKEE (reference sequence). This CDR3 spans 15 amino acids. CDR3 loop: CASSLDPVTYRKAFF. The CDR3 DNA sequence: TGTGCCAGCAGCCTGGACCCGGTGACCTACAGGAAAGCTTTCTTT.

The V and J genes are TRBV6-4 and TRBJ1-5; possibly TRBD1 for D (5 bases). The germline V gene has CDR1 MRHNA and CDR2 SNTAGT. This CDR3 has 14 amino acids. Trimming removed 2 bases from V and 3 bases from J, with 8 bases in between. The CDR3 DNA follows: TGTGCCAGCAGTGACAAACAGGTCAATCAGCCCCAGCATTTT. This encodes CASSDKQVNQPQHF.

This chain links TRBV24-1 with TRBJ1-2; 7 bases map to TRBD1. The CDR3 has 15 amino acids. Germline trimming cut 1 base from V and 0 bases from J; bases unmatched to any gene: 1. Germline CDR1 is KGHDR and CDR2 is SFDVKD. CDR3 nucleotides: TGTGCCACCAGTGATTTCGGGACAGCTAACTATGGCTACACCTTC. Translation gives CATSDFGTANYGYTF.

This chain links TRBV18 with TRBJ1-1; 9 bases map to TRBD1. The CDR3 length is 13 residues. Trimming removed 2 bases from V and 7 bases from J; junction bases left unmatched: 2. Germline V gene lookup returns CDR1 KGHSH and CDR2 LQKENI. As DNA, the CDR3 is TGTGCCAGCTCACCAGGGGGACAGGGTGAAGCTTTCTTT. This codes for CASSPGGQGEAFF.

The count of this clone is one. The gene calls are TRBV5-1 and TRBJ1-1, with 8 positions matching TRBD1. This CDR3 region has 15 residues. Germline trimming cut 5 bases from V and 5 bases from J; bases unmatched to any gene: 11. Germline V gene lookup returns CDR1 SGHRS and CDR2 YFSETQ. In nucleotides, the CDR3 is TGCGCCAGCAGTTGGGGAGGACAGGGAAGTACTGAAGCTTTCTTT. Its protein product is CASSWGGQGSTEAFF. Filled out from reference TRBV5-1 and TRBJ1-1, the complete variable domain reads KAGVTQTPRYLIKTRGQQVTLSCSPISGHRSVSWYQQTPGQGLQFLFEYFSETQRNKGNFPGRFSGRQFSNSRSEMNVSTLELGDSALYLCASSWGGQGSTEAFFGQGTRLTVV.

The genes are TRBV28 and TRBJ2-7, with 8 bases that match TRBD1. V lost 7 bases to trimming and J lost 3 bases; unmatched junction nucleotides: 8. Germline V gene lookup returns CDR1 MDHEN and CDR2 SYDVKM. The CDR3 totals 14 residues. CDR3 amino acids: CASIPQGASYEQYF. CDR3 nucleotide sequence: TGTGCCAGCATCCCCCAGGGGGCTAGCTACGAGCAGTACTTC. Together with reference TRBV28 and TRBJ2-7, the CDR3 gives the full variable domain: DVKVTQSSRYLVKRTGEKVFLECVQDMDHENMFWYRQDPGLGLRLIYFSYDVKMKEKGDIPEGYSVSREKKERFSLILESASTNQTSMYLCASIPQGASYEQYFGPGTRLTVT.

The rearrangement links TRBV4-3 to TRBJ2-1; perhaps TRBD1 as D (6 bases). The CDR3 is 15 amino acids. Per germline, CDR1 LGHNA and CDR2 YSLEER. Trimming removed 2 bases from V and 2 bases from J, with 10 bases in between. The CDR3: CASSQMTGAYNEQFF. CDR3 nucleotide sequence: TGCGCCAGCAGCCAAATGACAGGAGCCTACAATGAGCAGTTCTTC.

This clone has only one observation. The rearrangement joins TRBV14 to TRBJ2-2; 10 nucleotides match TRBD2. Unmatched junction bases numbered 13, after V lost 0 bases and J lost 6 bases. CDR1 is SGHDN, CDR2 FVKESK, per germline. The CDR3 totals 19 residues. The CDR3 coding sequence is TGTGCCAGCAGCCAAGAGTCTGCGAGGCTAGCGGGAGTCGCCGGGGAGCTGTTTTTT. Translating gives CASSQESARLAGVAGELFF.

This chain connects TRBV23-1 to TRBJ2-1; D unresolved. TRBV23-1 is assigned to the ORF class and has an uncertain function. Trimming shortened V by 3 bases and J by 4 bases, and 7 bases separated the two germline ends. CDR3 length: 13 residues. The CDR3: CASSQGQYNEQFF. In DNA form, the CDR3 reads TGCGCCAGCAGTCAGGGCCAATACAATGAGCAGTTCTTC.

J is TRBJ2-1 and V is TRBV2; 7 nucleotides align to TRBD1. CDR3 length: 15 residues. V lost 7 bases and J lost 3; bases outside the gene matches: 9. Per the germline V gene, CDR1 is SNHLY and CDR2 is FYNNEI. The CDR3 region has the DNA TGTGCCAGCACCGCGACAGGGAGAGGCTACAATGAGCAGTTCTTC. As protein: CASTATGRGYNEQFF.

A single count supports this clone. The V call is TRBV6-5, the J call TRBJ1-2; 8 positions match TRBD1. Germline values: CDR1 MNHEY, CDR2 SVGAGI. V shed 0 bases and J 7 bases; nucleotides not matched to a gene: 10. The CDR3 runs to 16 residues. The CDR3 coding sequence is TGTGCCAGCAGTTACTCGTCGAGACAGGGGAGGTTTGGCTACACCTTC. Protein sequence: CASSYSSRQGRFGYTF.

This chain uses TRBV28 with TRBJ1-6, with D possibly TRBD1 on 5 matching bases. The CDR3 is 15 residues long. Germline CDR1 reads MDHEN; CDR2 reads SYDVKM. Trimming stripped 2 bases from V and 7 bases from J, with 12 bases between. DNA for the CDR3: TGTGCCAGCAGTTTAGAGCAGGGAGGAAATTCACCCCTCCACTTT. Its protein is CASSLEQGGNSPLHF.

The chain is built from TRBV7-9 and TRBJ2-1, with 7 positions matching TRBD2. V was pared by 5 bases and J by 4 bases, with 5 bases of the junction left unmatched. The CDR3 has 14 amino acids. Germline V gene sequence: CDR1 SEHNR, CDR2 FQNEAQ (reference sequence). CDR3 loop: CASSTLLAYNEQFF. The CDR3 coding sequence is TGTGCCAGCAGCACATTACTAGCGTACAATGAGCAGTTCTTC.

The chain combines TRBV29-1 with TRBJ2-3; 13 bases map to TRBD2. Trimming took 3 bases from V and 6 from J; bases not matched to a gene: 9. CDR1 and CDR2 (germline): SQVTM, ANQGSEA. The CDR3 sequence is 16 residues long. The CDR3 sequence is CSVDRTSGRAGDTQYF. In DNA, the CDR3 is TGCAGCGTTGATCGAACTAGCGGGAGGGCGGGGGATACGCAGTATTTT.

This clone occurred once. CDR3: CAISDSRGAGTDTQYF. The CDR3 bases are TGTGCCATCAGTGACTCCCGGGGCGCGGGAACAGATACGCAGTATTTT. V and J are TRBV10-3 and TRBJ2-3, with a possible D match to TRBD2 (6 bases). Deletions cut 3 bases from V and 3 bases from J, with 16 bases between. Germline assignment: CDR1 ENHRY and CDR2 SYGVKD. The CDR3 length is 16 residues.

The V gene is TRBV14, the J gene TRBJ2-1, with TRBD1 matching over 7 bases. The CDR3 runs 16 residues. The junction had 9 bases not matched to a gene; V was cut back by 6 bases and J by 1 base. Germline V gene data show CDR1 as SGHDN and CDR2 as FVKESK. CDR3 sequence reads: CASSPTGAPSYNEQFF. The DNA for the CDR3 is TGTGCCAGCAGTCCAACAGGGGCCCCATCCTACAATGAGCAGTTCTTC.

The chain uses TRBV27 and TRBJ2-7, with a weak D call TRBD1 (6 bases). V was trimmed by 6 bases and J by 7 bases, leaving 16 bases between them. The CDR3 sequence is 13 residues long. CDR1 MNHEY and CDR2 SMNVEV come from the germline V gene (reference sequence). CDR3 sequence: CASSSTGPEEQYF. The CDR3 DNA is TGTGCCAGCAGCTCGACAGGTCCTGAAGAGCAGTACTTC.

DNA for the CDR3: TGTGCCAGCAGACCCCGGGACAGGGCAATGAGTGAAGCTTTCTTT. This sequence encodes CASRPRDRAMSEAFF. The chain links TRBV25-1 to TRBJ1-1; 9 nucleotides agree with TRBD1. V gave up 6 bases and J gave up 7 bases; unmatched junction bases: 12. The CDR3 loop spans 15 amino acids. Germline-derived CDR1 and CDR2 are MGHDK and SYGVNS.

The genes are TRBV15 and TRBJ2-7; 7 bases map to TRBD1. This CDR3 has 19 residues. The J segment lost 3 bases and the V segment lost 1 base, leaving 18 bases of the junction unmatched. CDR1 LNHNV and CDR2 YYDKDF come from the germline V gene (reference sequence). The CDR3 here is CATSRGPQGMGKKGYEQYF. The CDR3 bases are TGTGCCACCAGCAGAGGTCCACAGGGGATGGGGAAGAAGGGCTACGAGCAGTACTTC.